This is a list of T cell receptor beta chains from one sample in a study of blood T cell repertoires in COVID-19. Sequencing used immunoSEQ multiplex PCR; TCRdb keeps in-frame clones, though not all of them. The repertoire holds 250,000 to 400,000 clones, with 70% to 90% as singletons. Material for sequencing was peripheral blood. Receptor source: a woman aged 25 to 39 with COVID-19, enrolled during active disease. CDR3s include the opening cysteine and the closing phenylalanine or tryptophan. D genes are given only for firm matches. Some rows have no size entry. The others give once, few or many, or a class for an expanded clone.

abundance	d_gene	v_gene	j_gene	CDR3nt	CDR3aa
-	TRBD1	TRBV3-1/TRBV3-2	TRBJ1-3	TGTGCCAGCAGCCAAGATATTTCGGGGACAGGGGTCTCTGGAAACACCATATATTTT	CASSQDISGTGVSGNTIYF
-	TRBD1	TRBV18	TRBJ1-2	TGTGCCAGCTCAGCTACTGGGACAGTAAATAACTATGGCTACACCTTC	CASSATGTVNNYGYTF
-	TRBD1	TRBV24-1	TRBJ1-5	TGTGCCACCAGTGATTTGTACAGGGGGCCCTCTTATAGCAATCAGCCCCAGCATTTT	CATSDLYRGPSYSNQPQHF
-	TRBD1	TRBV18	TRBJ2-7	TGTGCCAGCTCACCGGGACAGGGGACATACGAGCAGTACTTC	CASSPGQGTYEQYF
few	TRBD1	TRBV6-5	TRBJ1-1	TGTGCCAGCAGTTTACAGGGGGCCAGCACTGAAGCTTTCTTT	CASSLQGASTEAFF
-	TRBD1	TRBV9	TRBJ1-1	TGTGCCAGCAGCGTAGACGGACAGGAGGACACTGAAGCTTTCTTT	CASSVDGQEDTEAFF
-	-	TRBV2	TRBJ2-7	TGTGCCAGCAAGGGGGGGGCCTACGAGCAGTACTTC	CASKGGAYEQYF
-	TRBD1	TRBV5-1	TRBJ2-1	TGCGCCAGCAGCTTACGGACAGGCAACAATGAGCAGTTCTTC	CASSLRTGNNEQFF
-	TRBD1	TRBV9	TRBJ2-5	TGTGCCAGCAGCGTAGGCCCAGGGGGAGAGACCCAGTACTTC	CASSVGPGGETQYF
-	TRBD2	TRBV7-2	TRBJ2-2	TGTGCCAGCAGCTTTTTCTTGCGCGGGGGGGCCGGTACCGGGGAGCTGTTTTTT	CASSFFLRGGAGTGELFF
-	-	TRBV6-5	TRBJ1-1	TGTGCCAGCACTTCTTTCCGGACAAACACTGAAGCTTTCTTT	CASTSFRTNTEAFF
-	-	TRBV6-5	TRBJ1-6	TGTGCCACGATAAGGAGGGGTATGGATAATTCACCCCTCCACTTT	CATIRRGMDNSPLHF
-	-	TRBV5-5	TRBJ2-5	TGTGCCAGCAGCTTTAACAGGGAAGAGACCCAGTACTTC	CASSFNREETQYF
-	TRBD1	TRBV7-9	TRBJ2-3	TGTGCCACCGACAGGGAGTCCACAGATACGCAGTATTTT	CATDRESTDTQYF
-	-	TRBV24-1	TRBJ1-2	TGTGCCACCAGTGATGCAGGGGAAGACTATGGCTACACCTTC	CATSDAGEDYGYTF
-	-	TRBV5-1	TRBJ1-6	TGCGCCAGCAGCTACCGACAGACGAGCTCCTATAATTCACCCCTCCACTTT	CASSYRQTSSYNSPLHF
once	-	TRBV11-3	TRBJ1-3	TGTGCCAGCAGCTTCTCAGGAACCTCTGGAAACACCATATATTTT	CASSFSGTSGNTIYF
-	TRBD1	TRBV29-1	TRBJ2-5	TGCAGCGTTGATTTCGGGACAGGGGGAGGAGAGACCCAGTACTTC	CSVDFGTGGGETQYF
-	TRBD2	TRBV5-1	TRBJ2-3	TGCGCCAGCAGCCAACCTAGCGGGGGGGACACAGATACGCAGTATTTT	CASSQPSGGDTDTQYF
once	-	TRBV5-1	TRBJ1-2	TGCGCCAGCAGCCCCGGCGGGACTGGGAACTATGGCTACACCTTC	CASSPGGTGNYGYTF
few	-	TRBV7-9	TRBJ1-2	TGTGCCACCCTACCCTTTGCTTATGGCTACACCTTC	CATLPFAYGYTF
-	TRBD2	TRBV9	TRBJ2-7	TGTGCCAGCAGCGTAGGAAGCGGGGGGACCTACGAGCAGTACTTC	CASSVGSGGTYEQYF
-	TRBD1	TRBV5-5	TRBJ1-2	TGTGCCAGCAGCTGGGGGGACAGGGGGCAAAGGTCTGGCTACACCTTC	CASSWGDRGQRSGYTF
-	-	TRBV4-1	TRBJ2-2	TGCGCCAGCAGGTCGACAGTAAACACCGGGGAGCTGTTTTTT	CASRSTVNTGELFF
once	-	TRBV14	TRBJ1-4	TGTGCCAGCAGCCAAGATCTAGGACAGTCGAGGCGGTTTGAAAAACTGTTTTTT	CASSQDLGQSRRFEKLFF
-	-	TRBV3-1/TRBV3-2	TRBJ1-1	TGTGCCAGCAGGGGGGGTGGTGAAGCTTTCTTT	CASRGGGEAFF
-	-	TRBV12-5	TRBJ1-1	TGTGCTAGTGTGGGTTCGGGGGTGGGCACTGAAGCTTTCTTT	CASVGSGVGTEAFF
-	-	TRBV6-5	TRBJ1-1	TGTGCCAGCAGGGGGGACTGGGGAGGGACTGAAGCTTTCTTT	CASRGDWGGTEAFF
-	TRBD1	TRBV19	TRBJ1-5	TGTGCCAGTCGGGCAGGGGGCCAAGTGAACAATCAGCCCCAGCATTTT	CASRAGGQVNNQPQHF
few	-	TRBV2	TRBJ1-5	TGTGCCAGCAGTCTATCAAATCAGCCCCAGCATTTT	CASSLSNQPQHF
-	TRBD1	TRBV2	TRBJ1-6	TGTGCCAGCAGTTCTGACAGGGCGAGGGGTTCACCCCTCCACTTT	CASSSDRARGSPLHF
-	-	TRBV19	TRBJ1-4	TGTGCCAGTAGTAAGGGCAGGGAAAGGGAAAAACTGTTTTTT	CASSKGREREKLFF
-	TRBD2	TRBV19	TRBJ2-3	TGTGCCAGTAGTAACTCGGGAGGGAGCACAGATACGCAGTATTTT	CASSNSGGSTDTQYF
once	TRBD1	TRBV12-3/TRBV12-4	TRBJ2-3	TGTGCCAGCAGTTTGGACAGGGTGGATACGCAGTATTTT	CASSLDRVDTQYF
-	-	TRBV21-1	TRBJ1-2	TGTGCCAGCAGCAACTCAGGCATCCCAGGGAATAACTATGGCTACACCTTC	CASSNSGIPGNNYGYTF
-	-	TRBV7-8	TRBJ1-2	TGTGCCAGCAGCCCCAATAGTCAGGGTAACTATGGCTACACCTTC	CASSPNSQGNYGYTF
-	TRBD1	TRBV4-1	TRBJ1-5	TGCGCCAGCAGCCAACGGACAGGGACCCCAATTGAGCCCCAGCATTTT	CASSQRTGTPIEPQHF
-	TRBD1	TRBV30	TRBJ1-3	TGTGCCTGGGTCCAACAGGGGGGAGGAAACACCATATATTTT	CAWVQQGGGNTIYF
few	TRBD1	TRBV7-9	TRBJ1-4	TGTGCCAGCAGCCGGTCGTCGGGACAGGCGGAAAAACTGTTTTTT	CASSRSSGQAEKLFF
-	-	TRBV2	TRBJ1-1	TGTGCCAGCAGTGAAGATATGGCAGCCAGGTTTAGGGCTTTCTTT	CASSEDMAARFRAFF
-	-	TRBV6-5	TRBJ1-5	TGTGCCAGCAGTTCAGGGGTAGGACAGCCCCAGCATTTT	CASSSGVGQPQHF
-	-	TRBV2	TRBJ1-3	TGTGCCAGCACCCTACAGGGCATCTCTGGAAACACCATATATTTT	CASTLQGISGNTIYF
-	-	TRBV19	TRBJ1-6	TGTGCCAGTAGTATAGCTGCGGGGTCACCCCTCCACTTT	CASSIAAGSPLHF
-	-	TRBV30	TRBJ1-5	TGTGCCTGGGCGCCCGGACTCCGGCAGCCCCAGCATTTT	CAWAPGLRQPQHF
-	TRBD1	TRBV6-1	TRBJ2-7	TGTGCCAGCAGTGGCGGCTCGAGACAGGGGTGGTACGAGCAGTACTTC	CASSGGSRQGWYEQYF
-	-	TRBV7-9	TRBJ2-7	TGTGCCAGCAGCCGGGTAATCTCAGGGGAGCAGTACTTC	CASSRVISGEQYF
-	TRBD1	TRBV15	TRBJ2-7	TGTGCCACCAGCAGAGACCCGGGACAGGGCTACGAGCAGTACTTC	CATSRDPGQGYEQYF
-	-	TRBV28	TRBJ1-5	TGTGCCAGCAGTTTAGTTGAGAGCAATCAGCCCCAGCATTTT	CASSLVESNQPQHF
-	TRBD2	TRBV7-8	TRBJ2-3	TGTGCCAGCAGCTTCCGGCGGGGGAGCACAGATACGCAGTATTTT	CASSFRRGSTDTQYF